The T cell receptor (beta chain) under discussion was sequenced for a study of cytomegalovirus exposure and HLA in healthy donors. General study results and limits: Most likely, a cluster of highly shared sequence variants arose as a sequencing artifact. After further analysis at a later stage, 16,951 TCR beta sequences were associated with HLA alleles at 0.05 false discovery rate. Among TCR sequences, most were rare, though some public TCRs appeared in many donors.

13 Jbeta primers and 60 Vbeta primers were used for the PCR. Profiled with immunoSEQ multiplex PCR; TCRdb holds only in-frame clones, not every one. Of about 260,000 clones detected, 84% appear once; the ten largest clones hold about 2%. Among the donors, all were healthy bone marrow donors. CDR1 and CDR2 from the germline V gene are SGDLS and YYNGEE. The CDR3 has 14 residues. Trimming removed 0 bases at V and 10 bases at J, with 11 bases between. Note on this clone: Its antigen is unknown.

This TCR was sampled from a woman in her forties in good health and CMV-seropositive. The chain is built from TRBV9 and TRBJ1-6, with D maybe TRBD1 (5 bases). Material for sequencing was PBMCs. CDR3 nucleotide sequence: TGTGCCAGCAGCGTAGGTTGGACACAGTCACCCCTCCACTTT. Protein: CASSVGWTQSPLHF.